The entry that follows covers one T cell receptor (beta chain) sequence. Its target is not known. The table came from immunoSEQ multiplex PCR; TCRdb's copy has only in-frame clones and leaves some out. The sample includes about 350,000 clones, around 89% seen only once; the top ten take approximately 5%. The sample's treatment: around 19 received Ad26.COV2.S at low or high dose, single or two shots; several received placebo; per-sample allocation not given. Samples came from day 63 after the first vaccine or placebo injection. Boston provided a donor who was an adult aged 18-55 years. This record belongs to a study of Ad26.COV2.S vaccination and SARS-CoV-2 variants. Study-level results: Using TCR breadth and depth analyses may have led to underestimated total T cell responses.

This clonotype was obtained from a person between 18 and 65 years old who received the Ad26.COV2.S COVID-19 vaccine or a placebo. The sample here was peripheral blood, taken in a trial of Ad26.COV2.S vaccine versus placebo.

CDR3 coding DNA: TGTGCCAGCAGCCAAGAGGCCCGCGGAACTGAAGCTTTCTTT. It yields the protein CASSQEARGTEAFF. The chain combines TRBV4-2 with TRBJ1-1; D is uncertain. Germline CDR1 LGHNA, CDR2 YNFKEQ. The CDR3 runs to 14 residues. The V gene lost 0 bases and the J gene lost 5 bases, with 10 bases spanning the gap.